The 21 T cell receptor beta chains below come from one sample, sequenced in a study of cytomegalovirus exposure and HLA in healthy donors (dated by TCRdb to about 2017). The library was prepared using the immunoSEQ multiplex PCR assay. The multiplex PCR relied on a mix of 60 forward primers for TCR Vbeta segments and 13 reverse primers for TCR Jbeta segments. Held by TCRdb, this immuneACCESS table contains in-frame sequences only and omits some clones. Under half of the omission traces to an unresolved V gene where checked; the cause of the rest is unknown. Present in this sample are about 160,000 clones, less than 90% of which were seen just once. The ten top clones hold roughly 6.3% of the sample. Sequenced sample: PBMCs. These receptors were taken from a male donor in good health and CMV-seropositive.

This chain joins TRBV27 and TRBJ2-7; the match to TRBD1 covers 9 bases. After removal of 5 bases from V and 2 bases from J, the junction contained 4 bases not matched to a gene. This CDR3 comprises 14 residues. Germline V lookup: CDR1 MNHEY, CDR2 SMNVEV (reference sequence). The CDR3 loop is CASSIRDRAYEQYF. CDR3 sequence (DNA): TGTGCCAGCAGTATCCGGGACAGGGCCTACGAGCAGTACTTC.

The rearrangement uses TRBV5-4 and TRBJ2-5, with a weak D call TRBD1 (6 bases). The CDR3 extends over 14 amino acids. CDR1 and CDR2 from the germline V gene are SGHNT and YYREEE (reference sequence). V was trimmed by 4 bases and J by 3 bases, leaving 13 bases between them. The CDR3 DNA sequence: TGTGCCAGCAGCCTAGATAACAGGGAAGAGACCCAGTACTTC. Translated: CASSLDNREETQYF.

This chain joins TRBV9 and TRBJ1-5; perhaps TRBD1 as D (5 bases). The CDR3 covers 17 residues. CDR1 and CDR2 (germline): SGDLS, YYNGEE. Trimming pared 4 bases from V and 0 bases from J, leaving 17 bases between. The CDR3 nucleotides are TGTGCCAGCAGCAATTTTGTGAGGGGAGGTAGCAATCAGCCCCAGCATTTT. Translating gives CASSNFVRGGSNQPQHF.

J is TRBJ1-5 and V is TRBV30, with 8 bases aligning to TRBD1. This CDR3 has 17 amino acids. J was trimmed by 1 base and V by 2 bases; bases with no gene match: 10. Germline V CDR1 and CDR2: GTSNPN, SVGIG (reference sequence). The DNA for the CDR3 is TGTGCCTGGAGTTTCGCCAGGGGGCCTTTCAGCAATCAGCCCCAGCATTTT. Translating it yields CAWSFARGPFSNQPQHF.

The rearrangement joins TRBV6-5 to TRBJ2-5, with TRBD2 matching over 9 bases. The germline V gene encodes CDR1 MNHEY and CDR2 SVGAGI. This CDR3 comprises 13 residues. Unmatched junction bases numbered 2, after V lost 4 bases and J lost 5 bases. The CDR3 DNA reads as TGTGCCAGCAGTTCGAGCGGGAGGGAGACCCAGTACTTC. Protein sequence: CASSSSGRETQYF.

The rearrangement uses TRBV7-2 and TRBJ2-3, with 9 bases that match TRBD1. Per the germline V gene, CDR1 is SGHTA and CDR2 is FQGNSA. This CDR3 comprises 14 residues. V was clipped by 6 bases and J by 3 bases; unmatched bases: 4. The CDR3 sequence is CASRQGASTDTQYF. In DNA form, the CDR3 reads TGTGCCAGCAGACAGGGGGCTAGTACAGATACGCAGTATTTT.

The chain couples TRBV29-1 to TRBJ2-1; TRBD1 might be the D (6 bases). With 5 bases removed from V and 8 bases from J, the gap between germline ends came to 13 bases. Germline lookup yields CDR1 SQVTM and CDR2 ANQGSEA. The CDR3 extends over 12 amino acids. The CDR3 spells CSVNTGNHEQFF. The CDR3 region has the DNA TGCAGCGTTAACACAGGGAACCATGAGCAGTTCTTC.

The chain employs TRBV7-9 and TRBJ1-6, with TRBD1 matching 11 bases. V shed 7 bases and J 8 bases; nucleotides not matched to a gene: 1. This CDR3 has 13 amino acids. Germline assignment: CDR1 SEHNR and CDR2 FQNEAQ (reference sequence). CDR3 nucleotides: TGTGCCAGCAAGGGACAGGGGGATTCACCCCTCCACTTT. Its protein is CASKGQGDSPLHF.

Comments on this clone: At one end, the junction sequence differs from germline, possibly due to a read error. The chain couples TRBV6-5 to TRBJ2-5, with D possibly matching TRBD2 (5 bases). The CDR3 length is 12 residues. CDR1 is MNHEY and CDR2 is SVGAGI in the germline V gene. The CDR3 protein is CASSYDTRFRHF. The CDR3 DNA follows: TGTGCCAGCAGTTACGATACTAGATTTAGGCACTTC.

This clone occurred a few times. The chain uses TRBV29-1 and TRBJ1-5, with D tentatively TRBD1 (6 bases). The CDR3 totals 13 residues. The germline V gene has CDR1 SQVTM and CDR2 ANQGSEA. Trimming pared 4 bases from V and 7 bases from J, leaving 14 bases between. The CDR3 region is CSVGTGKDQPQHF. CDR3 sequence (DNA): TGCAGCGTTGGTACAGGGAAAGACCAGCCCCAGCATTTT.

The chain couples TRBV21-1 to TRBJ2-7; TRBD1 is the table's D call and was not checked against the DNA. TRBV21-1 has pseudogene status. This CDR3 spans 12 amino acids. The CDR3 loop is CASSGQYYEQYF. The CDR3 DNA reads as TGTGCCAGCTCCGGACAGTACTACGAGCAGTACTTC.

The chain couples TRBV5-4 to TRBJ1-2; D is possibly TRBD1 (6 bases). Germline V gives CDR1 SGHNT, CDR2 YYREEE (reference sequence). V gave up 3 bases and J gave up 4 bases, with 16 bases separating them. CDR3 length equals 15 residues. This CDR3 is CASSSGHLEIYGYTF. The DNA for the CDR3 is TGTGCCAGCAGCTCGGGACATCTGGAGATCTATGGCTACACCTTC.

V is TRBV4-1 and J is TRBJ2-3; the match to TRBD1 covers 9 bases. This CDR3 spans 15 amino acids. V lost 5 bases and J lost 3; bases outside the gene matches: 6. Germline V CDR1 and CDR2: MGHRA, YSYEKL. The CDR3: CASSYGQGWTDTQYF. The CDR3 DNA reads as TGCGCCAGCAGCTATGGACAGGGGTGGACAGATACGCAGTATTTT.

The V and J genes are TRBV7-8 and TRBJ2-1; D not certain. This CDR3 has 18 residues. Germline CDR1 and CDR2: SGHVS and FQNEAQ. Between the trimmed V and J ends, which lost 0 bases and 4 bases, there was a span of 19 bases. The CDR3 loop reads CASSLANLPGGKYNEQFF. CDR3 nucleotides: TGTGCCAGCAGCTTAGCCAACCTTCCTGGCGGCAAGTACAATGAGCAGTTCTTC.

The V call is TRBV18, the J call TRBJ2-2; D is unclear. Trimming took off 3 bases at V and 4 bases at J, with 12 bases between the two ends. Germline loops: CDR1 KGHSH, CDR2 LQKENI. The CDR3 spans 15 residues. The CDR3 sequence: CASSPVSGITGELFF. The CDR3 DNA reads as TGTGCCAGCTCACCGGTTTCTGGCATCACCGGGGAGCTGTTTTTT.

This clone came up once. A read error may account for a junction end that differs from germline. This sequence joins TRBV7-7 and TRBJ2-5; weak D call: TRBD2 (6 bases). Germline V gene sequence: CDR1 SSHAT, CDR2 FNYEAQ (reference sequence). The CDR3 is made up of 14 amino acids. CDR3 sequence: CASSRRGIQETQYF. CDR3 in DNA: TGTGCTAGCAGCCGCCGGGGGATCCAAGAGACCCAGTACTTC.

The CDR3 DNA is TGTGCCAGCAAACTAGGCCAGGGGTATTACGAGCAGTACTTC. Translated: CASKLGQGYYEQYF. The gene calls are TRBV6-1 and TRBJ2-7; D possibly corresponds to TRBD1 (6 bases). The CDR3 loop spans 14 amino acids. The germline V and J ends were trimmed by 7 bases and 4 bases, with 17 bases remaining between them. In germline, CDR1 is MNHNS, CDR2 SASEGT.

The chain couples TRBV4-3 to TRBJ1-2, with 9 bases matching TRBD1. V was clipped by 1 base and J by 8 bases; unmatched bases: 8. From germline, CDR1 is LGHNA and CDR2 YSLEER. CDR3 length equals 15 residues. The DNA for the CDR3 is TGCGCCAGCAGCCAAGTAACAGGGGGCACGAGGGGCTACACCTTC. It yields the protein CASSQVTGGTRGYTF.

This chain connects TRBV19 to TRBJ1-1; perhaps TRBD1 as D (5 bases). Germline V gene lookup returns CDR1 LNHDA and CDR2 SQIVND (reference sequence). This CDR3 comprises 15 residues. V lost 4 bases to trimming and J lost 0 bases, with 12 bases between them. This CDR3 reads CASSSIGDLNTEAFF. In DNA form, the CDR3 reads TGTGCCAGTAGTAGTATAGGGGATTTGAACACTGAAGCTTTCTTT. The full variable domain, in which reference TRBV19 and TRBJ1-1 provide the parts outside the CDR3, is DGGITQSPKYLFRKEGQNVTLSCEQNLNHDAMYWYRQDPGQGLRLIYYSQIVNDFQKGDIAEGYSVSREKKESFPLTVTSAQKNPTAFYLCASSSIGDLNTEAFFGQGTRLTVV.

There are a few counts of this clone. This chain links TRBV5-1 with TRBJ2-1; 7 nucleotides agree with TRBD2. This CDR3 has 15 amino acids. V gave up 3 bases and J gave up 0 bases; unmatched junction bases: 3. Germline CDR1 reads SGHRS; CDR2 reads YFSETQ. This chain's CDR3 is CASSYTSDSYNEQFF. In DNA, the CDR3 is TGCGCCAGCAGCTATACTAGCGACTCCTACAATGAGCAGTTCTTC.

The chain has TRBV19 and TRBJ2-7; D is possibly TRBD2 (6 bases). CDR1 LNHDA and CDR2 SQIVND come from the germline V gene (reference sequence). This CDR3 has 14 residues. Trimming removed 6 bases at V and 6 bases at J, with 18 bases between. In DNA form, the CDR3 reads TGTGCCAGTAGCCCGGGACTGAGAAGGGGCGAGCAGTACTTC. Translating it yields CASSPGLRRGEQYF.